Sequencing of this T cell receptor (beta chain) was carried out in a study of T cell responses to AZD1222 COVID-19 vaccine. Here immunoSEQ multiplex PCR was the method, and the copy in TCRdb shows in-frame clones only, minus some. This sample carries around 150,000 clones, 90% of them seen once, and the ten largest clones take 3.2%. Study-level points and caveats: The breadth and depth of Spike-specific TCRs increased once two AZD1222 doses had been given. A mostly white British donor set with more females was recruited, and clonal diversity was possibly underestimated.

Details on this clone: What it binds is unknown.

The origin of this receptor is an adult who received the AZD1222 COVID-19 vaccine. Source: peripheral blood, taken 28 days after the second AZD1222 dose.

The CDR3 nucleotides read TGTGCCAGCAGTGACAGGACCAATCAGCCCCAGCATTTT. It specifies CASSDRTNQPQHF. This chain connects TRBV6-1 to TRBJ1-5; unclear D gene. Trimming cost V 3 bases and J 3 bases, with 6 bases left between them. The germline V gene encodes CDR1 MNHNS and CDR2 SASEGT. The CDR3 contains 13 residues.